The T cell receptor beta chain described here comes from a study of blood T cell repertoires in COVID-19 (dated by TCRdb to about 2020). Broadly, across the study: Samples from collaborators originated in the United States, Italy and Spain and spanned both the acute and convalescent phases of COVID-19. The material from the prospective study consisted of cDNA or gDNA derived from T cells, B-cell-depleted T cells, or PBMCs. Deeply sampled blood TCRbeta repertoires from subjects exposed to, actively infected with, or recovered from COVID-19 were included in the dataset. The repertoires were made available in a free public database intended to serve as a resource for research on the immune response to SARS-CoV-2. Samples were obtained from the ongoing ImmuneRACE study (first 160 participants) and from 950 to 1,500 subjects provided by 6 global collaborators. The sample metadata nearly always contained a de-identified subject ID, COVID-19 status, age in years and sex. Where available, HLA class I and class II types were taken from metadata supplied by the sample provider and were not determined by assay-based typing. The study at large found these results: The quantity of clinical and demographic metadata differed by source and by participant and was supplied without curation.

Based on the germline V gene, the CDR1 and CDR2 sequences are SNHLY and FYNNEI. The junction shows trimming of 10 bases on V and 4 bases on J, plus 7 bases between the germline ends. Inclusive of the bounding cysteine and phenylalanine, the CDR3 is 11 residues long. Just the 33-base CDR3 DNA is kept, in frame starting at base 1. As to this clone: Its antigen remains unidentified. Per-base qualities were not stored, and no clone one base away is much larger.

Whole blood was collected in K2EDTA tubes by collaborating institutions according to the institutions' own protocols. Collaborator samples were shipped for TCRbeta analysis as frozen whole blood, isolated PBMCs, or DNA extracted from either sample type. TCRbeta CDR3 regions were amplified from genomic DNA by means of the immunoSEQ Assay, a bias-controlled multiplex PCR. Per the authors' processing: The number of nucleated cells in each sample was estimated by amplification of reference gene primers within the assay. To quantify the absolute abundance of each unique TCRbeta CDR3 rearrangement, sequence reads were collapsed and filtered. For each sample, productive Simpson clonality was calculated as the square root of Simpson's diversity index across productive rearrangements. This immuneACCESS table, as held by TCRdb, lists in-frame sequences with V and J called but not all clones. Of the missing ones, under half trace to an unresolved V gene in checked studies; the others have no known cause. The V and J calls and clone size are taken from that table; D and trimming were inferred from the DNA. In this sample the table shows around 150,000 clones, about 80% of which occur a single time. Of the sample, about a fifth is held by the ten largest clones.

This TCR was recovered from an elderly woman with acute or convalescent COVID-19. The rearranged chain carries TRBV2 and TRBJ2-2, with no confident D gene call. The sequencing input was peripheral blood. The sequenced DNA is TGTGCCATAGGCGGCACCGGGGAGCTGTTTTTT. Its protein product is CAIGGTGELFF.